This TCR beta chain was profiled in a study of blood T cell repertoires in COVID-19. Overall study context: Acute and convalescent COVID-19 samples came from the United States, Italy and Spain. PBMCs, B-cell-depleted T cells, or T cells provided the cDNA or gDNA that made up the material.

Original handling: Scientists estimated how many nucleated cells there were by amplifying reference gene primers. The protocol was immunoSEQ multiplex PCR, while the TCRdb copy is restricted to in-frame clones and leaves out a portion. The DNA gave D and trimming, while V, J and clone size come from that table. Of approximately 170,000 clones listed, 85% to 90% are singletons. Germline-derived CDR1 and CDR2 are SGHNT and YYREEE (reference sequence). V shed 0 bases and J 14 bases; nucleotides not matched to a gene: 7. The CDR3 is 12 amino acids. This clonotype originated in an elderly woman in a cohort sampled during active or convalescent COVID-19. The material sequenced was peripheral blood. The chain recombines TRBV5-4 with TRBJ2-5; 7 bases match TRBD1. The CDR3: CASSLDHGTEYF. CDR3 in DNA: TGTGCCAGCAGCTTGGACCACGGGACAGAATACTTC. The full variable domain, completed using reference TRBV5-4 and TRBJ2-5, is ETGVTQSPTHLIKTRGQQVTLRCSSQSGHNTVSWYQQALGQGPQFIFQYYREEENGRGNFPPRFSGLQFPNYSSELNVNALELDDSALYLCASSLDHGTEYFGPGTRLLVL.